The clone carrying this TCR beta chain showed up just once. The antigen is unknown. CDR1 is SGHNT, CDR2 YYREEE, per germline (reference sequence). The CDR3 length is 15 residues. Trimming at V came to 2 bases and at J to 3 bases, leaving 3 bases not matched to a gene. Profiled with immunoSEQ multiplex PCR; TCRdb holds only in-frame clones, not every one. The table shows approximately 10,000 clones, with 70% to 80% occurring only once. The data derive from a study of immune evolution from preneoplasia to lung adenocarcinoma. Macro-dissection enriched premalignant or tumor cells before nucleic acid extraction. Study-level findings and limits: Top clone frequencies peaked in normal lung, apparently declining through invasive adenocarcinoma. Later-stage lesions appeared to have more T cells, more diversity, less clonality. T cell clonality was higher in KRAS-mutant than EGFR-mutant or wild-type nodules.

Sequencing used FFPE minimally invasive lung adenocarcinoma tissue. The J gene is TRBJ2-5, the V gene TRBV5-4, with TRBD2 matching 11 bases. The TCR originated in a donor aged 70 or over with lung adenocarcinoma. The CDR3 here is CASSFTTSGKETQYF. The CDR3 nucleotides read TGTGCCAGCAGCTTCACGACTAGCGGGAAAGAGACCCAGTACTTC.